This TCR beta chain was captured in a study of T cell responses to AZD1222 COVID-19 vaccine. Trimming cost V 5 bases and J 6 bases, with 7 bases left between them. The CDR3 is 11 residues long. Per germline, CDR1 SGHVS and CDR2 FQNEAQ. The table came from immunoSEQ multiplex PCR; TCRdb's copy has only in-frame clones and leaves some out. The sample has some 110,000 clones, roughly 90% seen once. The sample holds a few counts of this clone. Its antigen is unknown. Whole-study results and caveats: Breadth and depth of Spike-specific TCRs rose after two AZD1222 doses. White British donors predominated, females outnumbered males, and clonal diversity was possibly underestimated. Reportedly, close to half of spike-specific TCRs are directed against unmutated variant regions. Across the whole spike, CD4 TCRs peaked at regions 160-218 and 743-854.

The sequencing used peripheral blood, collected on day 0 of AZD1222 vaccination. This TCR was sampled from an adult in good health. The rearrangement links TRBV7-8 to TRBJ1-2; D unclear. Here the CDR3 DNA reads TGTGCCAGCAGCCCCCCGGATGGCTACACCTTC. It translates to CASSPPDGYTF.